This T cell receptor (beta chain) emerged from a study of vaccination effects on CD4 cells after COVID-19. The repertoire was sequenced with immunoSEQ multiplex PCR; TCRdb's copy has only in-frame clones and lacks some. In the table there are approximately 31,000 clones, around 70% of which are singletons. General study findings and limits: Infection- and vaccine-induced clones contracted markedly late after vaccination. Healthy vaccinees' vaccine-induced clones included only 1 of 255 that recognized common cold coronaviruses.

V was clipped by 0 bases and J by 2 bases, with 3 bases between them. The CDR3 consists of 13 residues. Germline lookup yields CDR1 MNHNY and CDR2 SVGAGI (reference sequence). Comment on this clone: Antigen specificity is unknown.

The authors isolated CD4+ T cells after more than eight days of culture. Participants were given two doses of BNT162b2 or mRNA-1273 vaccine. The chain joins TRBV6-6 to TRBJ2-3, with no clear D. The sequence derives from a human donor who received a COVID-19 vaccine. Sequenced here: CD4+ T cells from PBMCs cultured without peptide, sampled after COVID-19 vaccination. The CDR3 region is CASSYSTTDTQYF. DNA for the CDR3: TGTGCCAGCAGTTACTCAACCACAGATACGCAGTATTTT.